These 21 T cell receptor beta chains came from one sample sequenced in a study of blood T cell repertoires in COVID-19. Sequencing used immunoSEQ multiplex PCR; TCRdb keeps in-frame clones, though not all of them. This sample has 55,000 to 75,000 clones, with just under 85% found just once. The specimen was peripheral blood. These receptors all come from an older man with acute or convalescent COVID-19.

The chain has TRBV5-4 and TRBJ2-2; 14 nucleotides align to TRBD2. V lost 4 bases, J lost 2 bases, and 4 bases stayed unmatched. CDR1 is SGHNT and CDR2 is YYREEE in the germline V gene (reference sequence). The CDR3 contains 17 residues. The CDR3 DNA sequence: TGTGCCAGCAGCCGCGGGACTAGCGGGGGAAACACCGGGGAGCTGTTTTTT. Protein: CASSRGTSGGNTGELFF.

The chain combines TRBV21-1 with TRBJ2-1; the DNA was not compared with TRBD1, the D call given in the table. TRBV21-1 is a recognized pseudogene. The CDR3 is 16 residues long. DNA for the CDR3: TGTGCCAGCAGCAAAGAGGGGGGACAGGAGTACAATGAGCAGTTCTTC. It specifies CASSKEGGQEYNEQFF.

This clone was counted once. The genes are TRBV30 and TRBJ1-1; D gene ambiguous. The germline V gene has CDR1 GTSNPN and CDR2 SVGIG (reference sequence). The CDR3 has 11 residues. Trimming removed 4 bases at V and 0 bases at J, with 3 bases between. CDR3 nucleotide sequence: TGTGCCTGGATTATGAACACTGAAGCTTTCTTT. It translates to CAWIMNTEAFF. The full variable domain, completed using reference TRBV30 and TRBJ1-1, is SQTIHQWPATLVQPVGSPLSLECTVEGTSNPNLYWYRQAAGRGLQLLFYSVGIGQISSEVPQNLSASRPQDRQFILSSKKLLLSDSGFYLCAWIMNTEAFFGQGTRLTVV.

CDR3 protein: CASTDRSNQPQHF. CDR3 sequence (DNA): TGTGCCAGTACCGATAGGAGTAATCAGCCCCAGCATTTT. This chain uses TRBV19 with TRBJ1-5; D ambiguous. Trimming removed 7 bases at V and 4 bases at J, with 11 bases between. CDR1 and CDR2 from the germline V gene are LNHDA and SQIVND (reference sequence). The CDR3 has 13 amino acids. Full variable domain (outside the CDR3, taken from reference TRBV19 and TRBJ1-5): DGGITQSPKYLFRKEGQNVTLSCEQNLNHDAMYWYRQDPGQGLRLIYYSQIVNDFQKGDIAEGYSVSREKKESFPLTVTSAQKNPTAFYLCASTDRSNQPQHFGDGTRLSIL.

In its sample, this clone was seen a few times. This chain links TRBV2 with TRBJ2-3; D may be TRBD1 (6 bases). The germline V and J ends were trimmed by 9 bases and 3 bases, with 16 bases remaining between them. The germline V gene encodes CDR1 SNHLY and CDR2 FYNNEI. The CDR3 totals 14 residues. The CDR3 protein is CARGDEGGTDTQYF. The DNA of the CDR3 is TGTGCCAGGGGGGACGAAGGGGGAACAGATACGCAGTATTTT.

The chain joins TRBV27 to TRBJ1-3; TRBD1 agrees at 9 bases. This CDR3 spans 15 amino acids. CDR1 MNHEY and CDR2 SMNVEV come from the germline V gene (reference sequence). Germline trimming cut 5 bases from V and 2 bases from J; bases unmatched to any gene: 4. CDR3 sequence (DNA): TGTGCCAGCAGTACTCGACAGGGGGCTGGAAACACCATATATTTT. It codes for CASSTRQGAGNTIYF.

The chain joins TRBV2 to TRBJ1-5, with a tentative D call TRBD1 (6 bases). The CDR3 contains 14 residues. V lost 4 bases to trimming and J lost 0 bases, with 7 bases between them. Germline V lookup: CDR1 SNHLY, CDR2 FYNNEI. The CDR3 sequence is CASSGDISNQPQHF. CDR3 DNA sequence: TGTGCCAGCAGTGGGGACATTAGCAATCAGCCCCAGCATTTT.

This clone appeared a few times. This rearrangement joins TRBV19 to TRBJ2-7, with 10 bases fitting TRBD1. The CDR3 is 14 amino acids. Germline lookup yields CDR1 LNHDA and CDR2 SQIVND (reference sequence). After removal of 9 bases from V and 2 bases from J, the junction contained 7 bases not matched to a gene. The DNA for the CDR3 is TGTGCCAGCCGGAGGACAGGGGGGACCTACGAGCAGTACTTC. Amino acids: CASRRTGGTYEQYF.

V gene TRBV5-4 combines with J gene TRBJ2-3, with D maybe TRBD2 (5 bases). The CDR3 has 13 residues. V shed 10 bases and J shed 1 base, with 13 bases lying between them. The germline gives CDR1 SGHNT, CDR2 YYREEE (reference sequence). CDR3 residues: CAGMGVGTDTQYF. Written as DNA, the CDR3 is TGTGCCGGGATGGGAGTCGGCACAGATACGCAGTATTTT.

The chain links TRBV10-3 to TRBJ1-5, with 8 bases fitting TRBD1. Germline CDR1 is ENHRY and CDR2 is SYGVKD. J lost 3 bases, V lost 3 bases, and 7 bases had no gene match. There are 16 residues in the CDR3. The CDR3 is CAISDRQGTPNQPQHF. DNA for the CDR3: TGTGCCATCAGTGACCGACAGGGGACCCCCAATCAGCCCCAGCATTTT.

The gene calls are TRBV20-1 and TRBJ1-2; 9 bases are shared with TRBD1. Trimming removed 3 bases from V and 4 bases from J; junction bases left unmatched: 6. The V gene's germline CDR1 is DFQATT and CDR2 SNEGSKA (reference sequence). The CDR3 length is 14 residues. Here the CDR3 reads CSASSGQGSYGYTF. The CDR3 DNA sequence: TGCAGTGCTAGTTCGGGACAGGGCAGCTATGGCTACACCTTC.

This chain joins TRBV3-1 (or the pseudogene TRBV3-2) and TRBJ2-3; TRBD2 is a possible D gene (6 bases). Germline V gene sequence: CDR1 LGHDT, CDR2 YNNKEL (reference sequence). The length of the CDR3 is 16 residues. Trimming took off 1 base at V and 1 base at J, with 12 bases between the two ends. For the CDR3, the DNA is TGTGCCAGCAGCCAAGGGGCTAGCGCCCGCACAGATACGCAGTATTTT. This encodes CASSQGASARTDTQYF.

This rearrangement joins TRBV18 to TRBJ2-1; 11 positions match TRBD2. This CDR3 contains 17 residues. Germline assignment: CDR1 KGHSH and CDR2 LQKENI. V trimming: 5 bases; J trimming: 1 base; junction bases outside the gene matches: 7. As DNA, the CDR3 is TGTGCCAGCTCATACCTAGCGGGAGGTGGGTCCTACAATGAGCAGTTCTTC. Translation: CASSYLAGGGSYNEQFF.

The chain is built from TRBV27 and TRBJ2-3; 13 bases are a match to TRBD2. The length of the CDR3 is 18 residues. Germline assignment: CDR1 MNHEY and CDR2 SMNVEV (reference sequence). The V gene end was trimmed by 5 bases and the J gene end by 1 base; junction bases not matched to a gene: 9. The DNA of the CDR3 is TGTGCCAGCAGTAGACTAGCGGGAGGCCTCTCCGGCACAGATACGCAGTATTTT. Amino acid sequence: CASSRLAGGLSGTDTQYF.

The table lists this clone with a count of one. The gene calls are TRBV11-1 and TRBJ1-1, with D unclear. The CDR3 contains 13 residues. The V and J ends lost 1 base and 12 bases respectively, with 15 bases between them. From germline, CDR1 is SGHAT and CDR2 FQDESV (reference sequence). The CDR3 region is CASSLGGYGETFF. The CDR3 nucleotides read TGTGCCAGCAGCTTAGGAGGTTACGGGGAAACTTTCTTT.

This chain uses TRBV3-1 (or the pseudogene TRBV3-2) with TRBJ2-3; TRBD2 agrees at 12 bases. Losses at the gene ends were 0 bases for V and 5 bases for J; bases not matched to a gene: 6. The CDR3 is made up of 17 amino acids. Germline CDR1 and CDR2: LGHDT and YNNKEL (reference sequence). CDR3 in DNA: TGTGCCAGCAGCCAAGAGCTAGCGGGAGGGGTCGTAGATACGCAGTATTTT. Encoded protein: CASSQELAGGVVDTQYF.

The chain combines TRBV24-1 with TRBJ2-3, with 7 nucleotides matching TRBD2. The CDR3 contains 16 residues. With V trimmed by 0 bases and J by 4 bases, 6 bases remained unmatched. Germline CDR1 KGHDR, CDR2 SFDVKD. CDR3 DNA sequence: TGTGCCACCAGTGATTTGGTCGCGGGGGTGGCAGATACGCAGTATTTT. It encodes CATSDLVAGVADTQYF.

A single count supports this clone. The J gene is TRBJ1-6, the V gene TRBV5-5; tentative D call: TRBD1 (5 bases). Germline CDR1 and CDR2: SGHKS and YYEKEE (reference sequence). V dropped 1 base and J dropped 5 bases, with 13 bases sitting between them. This CDR3 region has 16 residues. The CDR3 here is CASSLKVDRDNSPLHF. DNA of the CDR3: TGTGCCAGCAGCTTGAAGGTCGACAGAGATAATTCACCCCTCCACTTT.

V and J are TRBV6-5 and TRBJ2-3, with TRBD2 matching 12 bases. Germline V gene data show CDR1 as MNHEY and CDR2 as SVGAGI. With 7 bases clipped from V and 5 bases from J, the junction kept 7 bases outside the gene matches. The CDR3 is made up of 15 amino acids. CDR3 bases: TGTGCCAGCACCAAGACTAGCGGGAGCGGAGATACGCAGTATTTT. Encoded protein: CASTKTSGSGDTQYF.

This clone occurred once. This rearrangement joins TRBV6-6 to TRBJ2-3; TRBD2 agrees at 13 bases. The CDR3 contains 15 residues. The trim removed 6 bases at V and 6 bases at J, leaving 6 bases unmatched. CDR1 and CDR2 (germline): MNHNY, SVGAGI (reference sequence). The CDR3 nucleotides read TGTGCCAGCAGCCATGGACTAGCGGGAGCGGATACGCAGTATTTT. Amino acids: CASSHGLAGADTQYF.

The chain employs TRBV19 and TRBJ1-1, with 7 bases identical to TRBD1. CDR1 is LNHDA and CDR2 is SQIVND in the germline V gene (reference sequence). The CDR3 has 17 residues. Trimming removed 3 bases from V and 3 bases from J; junction bases left unmatched: 13. CDR3 in amino acids: CASSISAGGFLYTEAFF. CDR3 bases: TGTGCCAGTAGTATTTCGGCAGGGGGATTTCTGTACACTGAAGCTTTCTTT.